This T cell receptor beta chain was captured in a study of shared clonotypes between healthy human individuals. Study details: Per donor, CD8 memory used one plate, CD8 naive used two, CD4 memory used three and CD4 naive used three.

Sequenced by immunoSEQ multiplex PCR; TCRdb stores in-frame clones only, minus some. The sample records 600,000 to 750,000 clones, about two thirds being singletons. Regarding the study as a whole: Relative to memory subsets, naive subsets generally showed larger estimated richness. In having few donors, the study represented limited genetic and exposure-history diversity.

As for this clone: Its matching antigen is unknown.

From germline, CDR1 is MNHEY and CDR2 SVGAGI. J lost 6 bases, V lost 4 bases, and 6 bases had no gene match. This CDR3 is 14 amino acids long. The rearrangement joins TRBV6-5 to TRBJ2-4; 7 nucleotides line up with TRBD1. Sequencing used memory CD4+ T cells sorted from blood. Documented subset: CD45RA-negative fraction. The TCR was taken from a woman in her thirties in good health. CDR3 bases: TGTGCCAGCAGTTCCGGGACAGCCCTAAACATTCAGTACTTC. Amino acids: CASSSGTALNIQYF.